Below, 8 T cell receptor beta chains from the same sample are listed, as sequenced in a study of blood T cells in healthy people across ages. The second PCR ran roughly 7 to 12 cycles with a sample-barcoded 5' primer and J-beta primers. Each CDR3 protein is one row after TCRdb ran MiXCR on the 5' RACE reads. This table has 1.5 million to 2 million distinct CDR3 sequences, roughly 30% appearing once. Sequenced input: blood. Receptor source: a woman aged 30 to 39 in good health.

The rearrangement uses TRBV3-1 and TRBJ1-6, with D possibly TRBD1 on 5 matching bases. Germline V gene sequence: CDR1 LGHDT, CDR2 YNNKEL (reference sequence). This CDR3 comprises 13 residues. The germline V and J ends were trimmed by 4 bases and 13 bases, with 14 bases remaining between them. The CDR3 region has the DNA TGTGCCAGCAGCCGTCGGGACGCCGTCCCCCTCCACTTT. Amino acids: CASSRRDAVPLHF.

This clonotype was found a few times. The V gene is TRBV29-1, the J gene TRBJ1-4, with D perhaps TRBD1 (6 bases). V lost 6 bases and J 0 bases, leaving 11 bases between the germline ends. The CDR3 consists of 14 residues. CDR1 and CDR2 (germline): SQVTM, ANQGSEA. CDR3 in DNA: TGCAGCGTGGCCAACAGGGCAACTAATGAAAAACTGTTTTTT. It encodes CSVANRATNEKLFF. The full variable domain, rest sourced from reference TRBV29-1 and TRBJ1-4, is SAVISQKPSRDICQRGTSLTIQCQVDSQVTMMFWYRQQPGQSLTLIATANQGSEATYESGFVIDKFPISRPNLTFSTLTVSNMSPEDSSIYLCSVANRATNEKLFFGSGTQLSVL.

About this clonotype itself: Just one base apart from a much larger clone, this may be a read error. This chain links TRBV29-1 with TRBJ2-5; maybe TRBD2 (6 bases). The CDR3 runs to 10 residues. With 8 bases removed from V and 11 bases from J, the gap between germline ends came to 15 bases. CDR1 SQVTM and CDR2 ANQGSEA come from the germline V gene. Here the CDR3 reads CSIGGKEQYF. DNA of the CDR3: TGCAGCATTGGAGGGAAGGAGCAGTACTTC.

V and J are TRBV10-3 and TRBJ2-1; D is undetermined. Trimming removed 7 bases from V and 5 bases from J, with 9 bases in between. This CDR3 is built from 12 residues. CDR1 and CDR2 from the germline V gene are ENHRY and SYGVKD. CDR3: CAIKSINNEQFF. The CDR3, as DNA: TGTGCCATCAAATCAATAAACAATGAGCAGTTCTTC.

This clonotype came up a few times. The CDR3 DNA reads as TGTGCCAGCAGCCCCCCAACAGGGAAATACTCTGGGGCCAACGTCCTGACTTTC. Translating gives CASSPPTGKYSGANVLTF. The chain couples TRBV7-9 to TRBJ2-6; D perhaps matches TRBD1 (6 bases). V was clipped by 5 bases and J by 0 bases, with 17 bases between them. This CDR3 region has 18 residues. Germline CDR1 is SEHNR and CDR2 is FQNEAQ (reference sequence).

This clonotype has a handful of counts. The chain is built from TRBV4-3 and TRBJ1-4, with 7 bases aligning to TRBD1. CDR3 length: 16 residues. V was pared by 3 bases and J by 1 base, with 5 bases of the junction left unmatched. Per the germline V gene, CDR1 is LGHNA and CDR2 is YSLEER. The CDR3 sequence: CASSHPRQGTNEKLFF. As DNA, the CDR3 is TGCGCCAGCAGCCACCCACGACAGGGAACTAATGAAAAACTGTTTTTT.

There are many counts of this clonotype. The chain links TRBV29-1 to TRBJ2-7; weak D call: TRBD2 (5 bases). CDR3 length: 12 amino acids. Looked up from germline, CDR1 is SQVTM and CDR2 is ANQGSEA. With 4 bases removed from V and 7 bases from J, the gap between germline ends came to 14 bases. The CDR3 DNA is TGCAGCGTTGCCGGCAGGACTGGGGAGCAGTACTTC. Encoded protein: CSVAGRTGEQYF.

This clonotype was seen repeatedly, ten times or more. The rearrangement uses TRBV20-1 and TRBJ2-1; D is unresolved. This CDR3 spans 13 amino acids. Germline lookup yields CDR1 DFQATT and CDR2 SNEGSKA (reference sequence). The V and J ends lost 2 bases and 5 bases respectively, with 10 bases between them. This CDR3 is CSARRPPNNEQFF. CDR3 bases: TGCAGTGCTAGAAGACCCCCCAACAATGAGCAGTTCTTC.